This TCR beta chain is from a study of shared clonotypes between healthy human individuals. This clone was seen only once. The ends were cut back, 5 bases at V and 4 bases at J, with 11 bases in the middle. Germline values: CDR1 SGHAT, CDR2 FQDESV (reference sequence). This CDR3 spans 13 amino acids. Assay execution proceeded at the deep level. Using immunoSEQ multiplex PCR, the repertoire was profiled, and TCRdb retains in-frame clones only, with some absent. The sample has about 580,000 clones, about 98% seen once. Terminally differentiated effector memory CD45RA+ cells were excluded from the naive CD8 cells, which were CD45RO-negative and positively selected for CCR7. The donors, all of them Caucasian adults, lived in Nashville, Tennessee.

J is TRBJ1-2 and V is TRBV11-1; no clear D gene. The clonotype comes from a man aged 30-40 years in good health. Sequencing input: naive CD8+ T cells sorted from blood. The CDR3 coding sequence is TGTGCCAGCAGCGCCCCGGACGGCTATGGCTACACCTTC. The encoded protein is CASSAPDGYGYTF.